In this sample, the clone carrying this TCR beta chain turned up a few times. As yet, its antigen is unknown. Germline loops: CDR1 MGHDK, CDR2 SYGVNS. Trimming removed 4 bases from V and 4 bases from J; junction bases left unmatched: 5. The CDR3 is 14 residues long. This sample stems from a study of T cell clones after liver transplantation. Overall study results and limits: Post-transplant, graft-donor-reactive CD4 TCRbeta sequences in blood dropped significantly in 5 of 8 subjects.

The repertoire was sequenced with immunoSEQ multiplex PCR; TCRdb's copy has only in-frame clones and lacks some. The sample records 15,000 or so clones, roughly 91% being singletons. This chain joins TRBV25-1 and TRBJ1-1; TRBD1 aligns across 8 bases. This TCR was recovered from a human donor who received a liver transplant. Sequencing was performed on CD8+ T cells from blood, taken before liver transplant. CDR3 nucleotides: TGTGCCAGCAGTGTCGCTCAGGGGGCCACTGAAGCTTTCTTT. It encodes CASSVAQGATEAFF.